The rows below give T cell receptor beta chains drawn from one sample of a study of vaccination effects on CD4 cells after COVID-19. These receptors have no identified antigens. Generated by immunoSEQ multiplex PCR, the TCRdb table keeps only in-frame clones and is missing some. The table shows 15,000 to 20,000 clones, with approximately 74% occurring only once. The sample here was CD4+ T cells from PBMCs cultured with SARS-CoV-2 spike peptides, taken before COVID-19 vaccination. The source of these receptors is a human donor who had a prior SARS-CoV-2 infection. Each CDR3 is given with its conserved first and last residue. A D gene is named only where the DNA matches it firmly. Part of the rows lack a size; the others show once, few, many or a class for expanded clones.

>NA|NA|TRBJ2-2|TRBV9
CASSVRSDRTGELFF
TGTGCCAGCAGCGTTCGTAGCGACCGCACCGGGGAGCTGTTTTTT
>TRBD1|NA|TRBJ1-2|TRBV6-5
CASSLNQGAGYGYTF
TGTGCCAGCAGCCTAAACCAGGGGGCTGGCTATGGCTACACCTTC
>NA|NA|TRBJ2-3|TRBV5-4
CASSDPSVQSTDTQYF
TGTGCCAGCAGCGACCCTTCGGTACAAAGCACAGATACGCAGTATTTT
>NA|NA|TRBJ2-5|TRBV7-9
CASSRLSVQETQYF
TGTGCCAGCAGTCGGTTGTCTGTACAAGAGACCCAGTACTTC
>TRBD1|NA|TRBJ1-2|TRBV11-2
CASSREGDRFSF
TGTGCCAGCAGCCGAGAGGGGGACAGGTTTAGCTTC
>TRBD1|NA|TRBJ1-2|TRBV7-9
CASSLDGRGSDYGYTF
TGTGCCAGCAGCTTAGATGGCAGGGGGTCTGACTATGGCTACACCTTC
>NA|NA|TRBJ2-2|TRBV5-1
CASSAQGSNTGELFF
TGCGCCAGCAGCGCCCAGGGGTCTAACACCGGGGAGCTGTTTTTT
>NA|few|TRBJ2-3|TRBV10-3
CAISVSGGTDTQYF
TGTGCCATCAGTGTCTCGGGGGGCACAGATACGCAGTATTTT
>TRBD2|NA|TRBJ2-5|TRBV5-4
CASSLRLAGEETQYF
TGTGCCAGCAGCTTACGGCTAGCGGGGGAAGAGACCCAGTACTTC
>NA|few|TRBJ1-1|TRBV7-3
CASSPPGGTEAFF
TGTGCCAGCAGCCCTCCCGGGGGCACTGAAGCTTTCTTT
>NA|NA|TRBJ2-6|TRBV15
CATSRPSGGANVLTF
TGTGCCACCAGCAGGCCTAGTGGTGGGGCCAACGTCCTGACTTTC
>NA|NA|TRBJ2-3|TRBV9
CASSTGPNTDTQYF
TGTGCCAGCAGCACCGGACCTAACACAGATACGCAGTATTTT
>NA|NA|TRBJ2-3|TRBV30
CAWTRRGAGHTDTQYF
TGTGCCTGGACTCGACGGGGGGCGGGACACACAGATACGCAGTATTTT
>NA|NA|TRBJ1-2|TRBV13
CASSHPGFYGYTF
TGTGCCAGCAGCCATCCGGGGTTCTATGGCTACACCTTC
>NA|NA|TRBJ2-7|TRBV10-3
CATTRQSSYEQYF
TGTGCCACTACTCGACAGAGCTCCTACGAGCAGTACTTC
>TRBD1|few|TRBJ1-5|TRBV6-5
CASRPTTGVYQPQHF
TGTGCCAGCAGGCCCACCACAGGGGTATACCAGCCCCAGCATTTT
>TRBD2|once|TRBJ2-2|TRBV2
CASSEPGTSGSSVYTGELFF
TGTGCCAGCAGTGAACCCGGGACTAGCGGGAGTTCAGTCTACACCGGGGAGCTGTTTTTT
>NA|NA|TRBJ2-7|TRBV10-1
CARVWEKRVYEQYF
TGCGCCCGCGTTTGGGAGAAGAGGGTCTACGAGCAGTACTTC
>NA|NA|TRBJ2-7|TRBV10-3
CAISDPGAVYEQYF
TGTGCCATCAGTGACCCGGGGGCCGTCTACGAGCAGTACTTC
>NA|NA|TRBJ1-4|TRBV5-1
CASRSTEINEKLFF
TGCGCCAGCAGATCGACAGAAATAAATGAAAAACTGTTTTTT
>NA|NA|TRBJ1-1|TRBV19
CASSKRPGPRSNTEAFF
TGTGCCAGTAGCAAACGACCGGGACCGAGGTCGAACACTGAAGCTTTCTTT